Below, one T cell receptor (beta chain) is given with its context. At least ten counts were recorded for this clonotype. Its binding antigen is unknown. No much larger clone is present one base from it, and per-base qualities are unavailable. CDR1 and CDR2, per the germline V gene (reference sequence), are SEHNR and FQNEAQ. The germline V end is reduced by 1 base and the J end by 3 bases; junction bases left unmatched: 3. The CDR3 has 15 amino acids, counting the end cysteine and phenylalanine. Only CDR3 DNA is held: 45 bases, read in frame from base 1. These data belong to a study of Graves' ophthalmopathy and Graves' hyperthyroidism (dated by TCRdb to between 2017 and 2018). Regarding the complete study: Peripheral blood was collected before any treatment was given, at the time of initial diagnosis. The study used TCR beta repertoire signatures to distinguish Graves' ophthalmopathy from Graves' hyperthyroidism and to predict progression to ophthalmopathy. In total, some 130 blood samples were TCR-sequenced: some 40 ophthalmopathy, roughly 77 hyperthyroidism and about 17 hyperthyroidism-to-ophthalmopathy patients. To explore V-J signatures that separate ophthalmopathy from hyperthyroidism, a discovery set of approximately 100 patients was enrolled, consisting of more than 40 with ophthalmopathy and under 65 with stable hyperthyroidism. An independent validation cohort comprised 18 to 20 hyperthyroidism patients and 15 to 17 patients who later progressed from hyperthyroidism to ophthalmopathy. In about six hyperthyroidism patients, the T-cell repertoires found in thyroid tissue were compared with those found in blood. Following sampling, methimazole starting at 30 mg daily was administered to hyperthyroidism patients, and high-dose intravenous methylprednisolone was administered to ophthalmopathy patients. The 100 or so discovery patients were randomly split 7:3 into training and test sets. Broad study findings and their caveats: In validation, the model predicted ophthalmopathy progression with roughly 68% sensitivity and about 73% specificity; some 13 predicted patients were CT-confirmed with GO in a median of about 6.1 months. In cross-validation, the 13-signature model distinguished ophthalmopathy from stable hyperthyroidism with about 87% sensitivity and almost 83% specificity, and in the test set the corresponding values were about 80% and 75%. No statistical method was used to predetermine the sample size, and group allocation was not hidden from the investigators. Most of the expanded thyroid clonotypes with a frequency above 0.001 were also detected in blood, and it was suggested that the thyroid immune response may be reflected by blood repertoires.

Ophthalmopathy patients were characterized by moderately to severely active disease, a Clinical Activity Score of at least 3, a NOSPECS grade of at least 4, and a disease duration under 3 months. Patients with other autoimmune diseases, uncontrolled infections, pregnancy or lactation were excluded. Clinical symptoms, serum thyroxine, TRAb, thyroid ultrasound and orbital computed tomography were used for diagnosis. Using Ficoll-Paque density gradient centrifugation, PBMCs were isolated from 9 to 10 ml of fresh peripheral blood. Trizol reagent was used to extract the total RNA, and its quality was then checked on an Agilent 2100 Bioanalyzer. For repertoire sequencing, TCR beta CDR3 regions were amplified from RNA transcripts. HTBI primers and the Qiagen OneStep RT-PCR kit were used in a first-round RT-PCR, which was followed by a second-round multiplex PCR, size selection and purification. The libraries underwent paired-end sequencing with 100 bp reads on an Illumina HiSeq2000. In the source study's methods: SOAPnuke was used to process the reads, removing any read that contained adapters or uncalled bases, had a mean Phred below 15, or lacked an exact match to the constant primer or identifier. COPE v1.2.5 was used to merge high-quality paired reads. Unique nucleotide sequences were defined as clonotypes and aligned to IMGT TRB V, D and J references using MiTCR v1.1. Analysis was restricted to V-J combinations with a frequency above 0.0001, which covered 99.2% of repertoires. A TCR clonal expansion and chaos score per V-J combination was defined as the ratio of F50 clonal expansion to chaos observed in the TCRdist matrix. Features were reduced by Welch's t-statistics and random forest to 10 to 15 V-J combinations, which fed a naive Bayes classifier. The similarity between thyroid and blood repertoires was quantified using the Morisita-Horn index. Clones were called with MiXCR by TCRdb after fastp trimmed the public reads at Q25, and only in-frame beta chains were retained. Rows merge per CDR3 protein into single entries with the most common DNA and genes. None of the V and J calls come from the authors' own analysis; TCRdb made them. In all, the sample holds roughly 480,000 distinct CDR3 sequences, and roughly an eighth of those were seen once. Roughly 9.8% of the sample belongs to the ten largest clones.

The chain is encoded by TRBV7-9 joined to TRBJ1-5, and TRBD1 aligns with 7 junction nucleotides. The sequence was obtained from a woman in her 30s with Graves' ophthalmopathy. Donor details come from another sample of the same person, matched by shared clones. Sample: blood. The CDR3 reads as follows: CASSLGDSNNQPQHF. The nucleotide sequence reads TGTGCCAGCAGCTTAGGGGACAGCAACAATCAGCCCCAGCATTTT.